This T cell receptor (beta chain) was identified in a study of shared clonotypes between healthy human individuals. About the study: Each donor's CD8 memory used one plate, CD8 naive two, each CD4 subset three. Overall study findings and caveats: Researchers sampled blood only, noting tissue repertoires likely differ.

With 1 base removed from V and 11 bases from J, the gap between germline ends came to 18 bases. The germline V gene has CDR1 MDHEN and CDR2 SYDVKM. The CDR3 has 15 residues. Donation came from healthy HIV-negative adults that had no recent acute infections or vaccinations. Every immunoSEQ plate was one replicate of a subset's evenly spread DNA. Profiled with immunoSEQ multiplex PCR; TCRdb holds only in-frame clones, not every one. Among around 2,000,000 clones listed, 95% were seen once. About this clone itself: Its antigen is unidentified.

This TCR derives from a man between 18 and 35 years old in good health. Specimen: naive CD4+ T cells sorted from blood. Indicated subset: CD45RA+ positively selected. The genes are TRBV28 and TRBJ1-5; maybe TRBD1 (6 bases). The CDR3 loop reads CASSLSLRGLWAQHF. The CDR3 nucleotides are TGTGCCAGCAGTTTATCCCTCAGGGGCCTCTGGGCCCAGCATTTT.